Presented here are 27 T cell receptor beta chains from one specimen sequenced in a study of regulatory T cells in long-lasting Graves disease. Libraries of TCR beta came from iRepertoire HTBI primers plus Arm-PCR of CDR3 regions. MiXCR, run by TCRdb on the multiplex PCR reads, gives a single entry per CDR3 protein. The top ten clones hold approximately 14% of a sample with a few hundred thousand distinct CDR3 sequences, 22% of them seen once. Time point described: persistent/refractory GD, antithyroid drugs over 5 years with positive TRAb. PBMCs were the source of the RNA used for TCR sequencing. The sample here was peripheral blood mononuclear cells (PBMCs), taken when the disease was refractory, from a patient treated with antithyroid drugs. These receptors all come from a female donor with Graves disease.

The chain recombines TRBV24-1 with TRBJ1-5; no clear D gene. The CDR3 extends over 12 amino acids. V lost 4 bases, J lost 6 bases, and 6 bases lay in between. Germline V gene sequence: CDR1 KGHDR, CDR2 SFDVKD. The CDR3 bases are TGTGCCACCAGTGACTCGGTTCAGCCCCAGCATTTT. Protein sequence: CATSDSVQPQHF.

The chain has TRBV14 and TRBJ1-5; D ambiguous. CDR3 size: 12 residues. V lost 2 bases, J lost 4 bases, and 3 bases lay in between. Germline CDR1 SGHDN, CDR2 FVKESK. The DNA of the CDR3 is TGTGCCAGCAGCCAAAGGAATCAGCCCCAGCATTTT. Translating gives CASSQRNQPQHF.

This clonotype was seen ten or more times. The chain is built from TRBV28 and TRBJ1-5; D call uncertain. The ends were cut back, 5 bases at V and 3 bases at J, with 8 bases in the middle. Germline CDR1 and CDR2: MDHEN and SYDVKM. The CDR3 consists of 13 residues. The DNA of the CDR3 is TGTGCCAGCAGTCGGACGTCCAATCAGCCCCAGCATTTT. Its protein product is CASSRTSNQPQHF.

The rearrangement uses TRBV19 and TRBJ1-3, with D unclear. The ends were cut back, 3 bases at V and 0 bases at J, with 12 bases in the middle. CDR1 and CDR2 from the germline V gene are LNHDA and SQIVND (reference sequence). This CDR3 comprises 16 residues. CDR3 in DNA: TGTGCCAGTAGTATCTTTTACAGCAACTCTGGAAACACCATATATTTT. Translated: CASSIFYSNSGNTIYF.

The CDR3 is CASSSIGGRLRGTYEQYF. The CDR3, as DNA: TGTGCCAGCAGTTCCATAGGCGGGAGGCTAAGGGGAACCTACGAGCAGTACTTC. The chain couples TRBV28 to TRBJ2-7; 8 nucleotides agree with TRBD2. After removal of 4 bases from V and 2 bases from J, the junction contained 16 bases not matched to a gene. CDR1 and CDR2 from the germline V gene are MDHEN and SYDVKM. The CDR3 sequence is 18 residues long.

The sample holds many counts of this clonotype. The chain carries TRBV6-5 and TRBJ2-5, with D perhaps matching TRBD1 or TRBD2 (5 bases each). The CDR3 has 13 amino acids. CDR1 MNHEY and CDR2 SVGAGI come from the germline V gene. V lost 2 bases, J lost 5 bases, and 9 bases lay in between. The CDR3 loop is CASSYLGTETQYF. DNA for the CDR3: TGTGCCAGCAGTTACCTGGGGACGGAGACCCAGTACTTC.

CDR3 DNA: TGTGCCAGCGCAGGGAAGCTCAAAAACATTCAGTACTTC. It yields the protein CASAGKLKNIQYF. The genes are TRBV7-9 and TRBJ2-4, with D possibly TRBD1 on 5 matching bases. Germline lookup yields CDR1 SEHNR and CDR2 FQNEAQ (reference sequence). V was shortened by 8 bases and J by 3 bases, with 11 bases between the two germline ends. The CDR3 extends over 13 amino acids.

This clonotype was detected many times. The V gene is TRBV12-3 or TRBV12-4, the J gene TRBJ2-6, with D hard to call. This CDR3 contains 13 residues. Trimming cost V 7 bases and J 0 bases, with 4 bases left between them. In DNA, the CDR3 is TGTGCCAGCATCCGCTCTGGGGCCAACGTCCTGACTTTC. Its translation: CASIRSGANVLTF.

This clonotype was detected ten times or more. The chain uses TRBV7-9 and TRBJ1-5, with D unclear. Trimming pared 1 base from V and 5 bases from J, leaving 3 bases between. The CDR3 has 12 amino acids. Per the germline V gene, CDR1 is SEHNR and CDR2 is FQNEAQ (reference sequence). This chain's CDR3 is CASSLDDQPQHF. CDR3 sequence (DNA): TGTGCCAGCAGCTTAGATGATCAGCCCCAGCATTTT.

This clonotype has ten or more counts. The rearrangement joins TRBV6-5 to TRBJ1-4; D possibly corresponds to TRBD1 (5 bases). Trimming took off 0 bases at V and 8 bases at J, with 7 bases between the two ends. The germline V gene encodes CDR1 MNHEY and CDR2 SVGAGI. This CDR3 has 13 residues. The CDR3 region has the DNA TGTGCCAGCAGTTACTCGGGGGGGGAAAAACTGTTTTTT. The encoded protein is CASSYSGGEKLFF.

This chain joins TRBV6-2 or TRBV6-3 and TRBJ2-2; D gene uncertain. The V and J ends lost 6 bases and 3 bases respectively, with 11 bases between them. This CDR3 is built from 14 residues. The germline V gene has CDR1 MNHEY and CDR2 SVGEGT. The CDR3 coding sequence is TGTGCCAGCAGCGATGATGGGTACACCGGGGAGCTGTTTTTT. Its translation is CASSDDGYTGELFF.

This clonotype was counted ten times or more. The V and J genes are TRBV28 and TRBJ2-7, with a tentative D call TRBD2 (6 bases). CDR1 MDHEN and CDR2 SYDVKM come from the germline V gene. CDR3 length: 16 amino acids. Trimming took 7 bases from V and 3 from J, leaving 22 bases between them. The CDR3 DNA reads TGTGCCAGCACCCAGGATGGGGCTCCCGGGGGCTACGAGCAGTACTTC. Amino acids: CASTQDGAPGGYEQYF.

As to this clonotype: It may be a read error: a sequence one base away is much more abundant. The J gene is TRBJ2-6, the V gene TRBV7-2; D is uncertain. CDR3 size: 15 residues. The germline V and J ends were trimmed by 4 bases and 2 bases, with 9 bases remaining between them. Germline V CDR1 and CDR2: SGHTA, FQGNSA. The CDR3, as DNA: TGTGCCAGCAGCTCCCGTCGCACTGGGGCCAACGTCCTGACTTTC. The encoded protein is CASSSRRTGANVLTF.

This clonotype was counted between two and nine times. The V and J genes are TRBV9 and TRBJ2-5; 11 bases line up with TRBD2. The V gene's germline CDR1 is SGDLS and CDR2 YYNGEE. The V gene end was trimmed by 0 bases and the J gene end by 1 base; junction bases not matched to a gene: 8. There are 18 residues in the CDR3. The CDR3 DNA is TGTGCCAGCAGCGTAGGGGCTAGCGGGGGGTTAGGCCAAGAGACCCAGTACTTC. It specifies CASSVGASGGLGQETQYF.

CDR3: CASSIGTTYNSPLHF. CDR3 nucleotides: TGTGCCAGTAGTATCGGGACAACGTATAATTCACCCCTCCACTTT. This chain uses TRBV19 with TRBJ1-6; D is perhaps TRBD1 (6 bases). Trimming stripped 3 bases from V and 4 bases from J, with 10 bases between. The germline V gene has CDR1 LNHDA and CDR2 SQIVND (reference sequence). The CDR3 is made up of 15 amino acids.

The chain couples TRBV4-3 to TRBJ2-7; 9 bases are shared with TRBD2. The CDR3 is made up of 16 amino acids. Unmatched junction bases numbered 8, after V lost 1 base and J lost 4 bases. Germline V gene data show CDR1 as LGHNA and CDR2 as YSLEER. The CDR3 bases are TGCGCCAGCAGCCAAGGAGTTCTAGCGGGATCGTACGAGCAGTACTTC. This translates into CASSQGVLAGSYEQYF.

Ten or more counts support this clonotype. This chain joins TRBV7-2 and TRBJ2-2, with 11 bases aligning to TRBD2. The CDR3 length is 17 residues. Germline V gives CDR1 SGHTA, CDR2 FQGNSA. The junction had 6 bases not matched to a gene; V was cut back by 0 bases and J by 6 bases. The CDR3 DNA follows: TGTGCCAGCAGCTTAGCGCAGAGTAGCGGGAGGGCCGGGGAGCTGTTTTTT. Translating it yields CASSLAQSSGRAGELFF.

The chain has TRBV6-1 and TRBJ1-5, with TRBD1 matching over 7 bases. With 6 bases clipped from V and 5 bases from J, the junction kept 10 bases outside the gene matches. The CDR3 extends over 15 amino acids. The germline CDR1 and CDR2 sequences are MNHNS and SASEGT. The CDR3 loop is CASSRTGQYYQPQHF. The CDR3 region has the DNA TGTGCCAGCAGCCGGACGGGACAGTATTATCAGCCCCAGCATTTT.

This rearrangement joins TRBV5-5 to TRBJ2-7; tentative D call: TRBD2 (5 bases). The CDR3 contains 13 residues. The V end lost 3 bases, the J end lost 7 bases, and 14 bases lay between the germline ends. Germline CDR1 is SGHKS and CDR2 is YYEKEE (reference sequence). CDR3 residues: CASSWTPDREQYF. The DNA of the CDR3 is TGTGCCAGCAGCTGGACTCCGGATCGGGAGCAGTACTTC.

The CDR3 spells CASSLAVGDYNSPLHF. Written as DNA, the CDR3 is TGTGCCAGCAGCTTGGCTGTAGGAGACTATAATTCACCCCTCCACTTT. The chain combines TRBV5-6 with TRBJ1-6; D uncertain. V was pared by 0 bases and J by 3 bases, with 10 bases between. Germline CDR1 is SGHDT and CDR2 is YYEEEE. This CDR3 is 16 amino acids long.

This clonotype occurred many times. The chain links TRBV30 to TRBJ2-7; D is ambiguous. The CDR3 spans 12 residues. CDR1 GTSNPN and CDR2 SVGIG come from the germline V gene (reference sequence). Trimming shortened V by 3 bases and J by 1 base, and 7 bases separated the two germline ends. The CDR3 DNA follows: TGTGCCTGGAGCGGCATTTCCTACGAGCAGTACTTC. Translation gives CAWSGISYEQYF.

This clonotype was picked up many times. DNA for the CDR3: TGTGCCAGCAGCGGGACATTGGGTGGCTACACCTTC. Residues: CASSGTLGGYTF. This rearrangement joins TRBV6-1 to TRBJ1-2, with a weak D call TRBD1 (6 bases). V was shortened by 6 bases and J by 7 bases, with 12 bases between the two germline ends. CDR3 size: 12 residues. Looked up from germline, CDR1 is MNHNS and CDR2 is SASEGT.

The V gene is TRBV7-2, the J gene TRBJ1-5, with a tentative D call TRBD1 (5 bases). This CDR3 is built from 14 residues. Germline values: CDR1 SGHTA, CDR2 FQGNSA. V was shortened by 1 base and J by 7 bases, with 11 bases between the two germline ends. This CDR3 reads CASSLVGSGQPQHF. The DNA for the CDR3 is TGTGCCAGCAGCTTAGTGGGGTCAGGGCAGCCCCAGCATTTT.

This clonotype has a handful of counts. The chain has TRBV20-1 and TRBJ1-6, with TRBD1 as a possible D gene (6 bases). Looked up from germline, CDR1 is DFQATT and CDR2 is SNEGSKA (reference sequence). The CDR3 is made up of 18 amino acids. Trimming took 3 bases from V and 0 from J, leaving 18 bases between them. The CDR3 is CSASGPGDTLSYNSPLHF. The DNA of the CDR3 is TGCAGTGCTAGTGGTCCAGGGGACACCCTCTCCTATAATTCACCCCTCCACTTT.

This clonotype has only one observation. V gene TRBV27 combines with J gene TRBJ1-6; maybe TRBD1 (5 bases). CDR1 and CDR2 (germline): MNHEY, SMNVEV (reference sequence). V was shortened by 3 bases and J by 10 bases, with 10 bases between the two germline ends. The CDR3 is made up of 13 amino acids. The CDR3 here is CASSLRGTSPLHF. In DNA, the CDR3 is TGTGCCAGCAGTTTGAGGGGAACCTCACCCCTCCACTTT.

There are a few counts of this clonotype. J is TRBJ1-1 and V is TRBV19, with D uncertain. The CDR3 has 16 residues. V was cut by 5 bases and J by 1 base, with 17 bases left in between. Germline CDR1 is LNHDA and CDR2 is SQIVND (reference sequence). As DNA, the CDR3 is TGTGCCAGTAGTGCCCCCCCCTTAAAGGGGAACACTGAAGCTTTCTTT. Its translation: CASSAPPLKGNTEAFF.

This clonotype was detected ten times or more. V is TRBV12-3 or TRBV12-4 and J is TRBJ2-5; D unclear. The CDR3 covers 16 residues. The ends were cut back, 3 bases at V and 3 bases at J, with 17 bases in the middle. The CDR3 is CASSLGIAQRKETQYF. Here the CDR3 DNA reads TGTGCCAGCAGTTTGGGTATCGCACAGCGAAAAGAGACCCAGTACTTC.